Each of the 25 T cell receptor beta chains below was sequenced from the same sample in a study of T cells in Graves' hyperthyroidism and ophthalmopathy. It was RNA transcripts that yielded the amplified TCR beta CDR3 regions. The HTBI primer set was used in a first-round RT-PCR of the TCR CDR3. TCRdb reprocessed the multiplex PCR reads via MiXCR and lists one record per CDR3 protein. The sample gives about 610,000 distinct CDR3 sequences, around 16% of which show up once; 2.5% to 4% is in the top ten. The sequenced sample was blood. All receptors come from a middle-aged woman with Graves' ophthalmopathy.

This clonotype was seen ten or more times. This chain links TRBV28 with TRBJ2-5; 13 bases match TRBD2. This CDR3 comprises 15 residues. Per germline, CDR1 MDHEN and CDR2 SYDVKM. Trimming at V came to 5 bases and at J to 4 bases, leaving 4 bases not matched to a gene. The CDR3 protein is CASSTRLAGGETQYF. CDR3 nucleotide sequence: TGTGCCAGCAGTACGCGACTAGCGGGAGGAGAGACCCAGTACTTC.

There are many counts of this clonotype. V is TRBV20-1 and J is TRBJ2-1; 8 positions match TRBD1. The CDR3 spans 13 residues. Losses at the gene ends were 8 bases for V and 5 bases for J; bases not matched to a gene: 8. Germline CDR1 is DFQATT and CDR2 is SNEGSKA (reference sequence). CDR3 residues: CSFLQGENNEQFF. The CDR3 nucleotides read TGCAGTTTCCTACAGGGGGAGAACAATGAGCAGTTCTTC.

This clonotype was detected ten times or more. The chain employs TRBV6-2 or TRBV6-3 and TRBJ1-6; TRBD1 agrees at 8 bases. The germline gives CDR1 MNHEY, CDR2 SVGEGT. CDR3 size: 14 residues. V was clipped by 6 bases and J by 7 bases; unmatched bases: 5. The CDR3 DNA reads TGTGCCAGCAGGGACGACAGGGGAAATTCACCCCTCCACTTT. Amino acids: CASRDDRGNSPLHF.

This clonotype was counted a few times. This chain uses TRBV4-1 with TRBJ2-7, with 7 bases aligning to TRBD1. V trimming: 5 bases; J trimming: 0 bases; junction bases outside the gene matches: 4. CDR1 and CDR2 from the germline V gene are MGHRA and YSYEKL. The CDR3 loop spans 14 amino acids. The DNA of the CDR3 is TGCGCCAGCAGCGGACAGGCGAGCTCCTACGAGCAGTACTTC. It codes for CASSGQASSYEQYF.

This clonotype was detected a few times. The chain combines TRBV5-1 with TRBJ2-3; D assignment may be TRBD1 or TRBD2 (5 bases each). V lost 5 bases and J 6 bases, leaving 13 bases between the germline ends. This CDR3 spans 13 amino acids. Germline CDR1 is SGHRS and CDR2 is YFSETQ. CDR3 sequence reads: CASRGVVSDTQYF. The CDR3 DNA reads TGCGCCAGCAGGGGGGTAGTCTCGGATACGCAGTATTTT.

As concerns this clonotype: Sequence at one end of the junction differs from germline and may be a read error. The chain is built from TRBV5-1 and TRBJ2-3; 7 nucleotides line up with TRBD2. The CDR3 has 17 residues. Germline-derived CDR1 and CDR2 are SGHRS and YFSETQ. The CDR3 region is CASSPRGLDARTDTQYF. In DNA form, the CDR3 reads TGTGCCAGCAGCCCTCGAGGACTAGACGCGCGCACAGATACGCAGTATTTT. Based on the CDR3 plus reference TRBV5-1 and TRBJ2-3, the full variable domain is KAGVTQTPRYLIKTRGQQVTLSCSPISGHRSVSWYQQTPGQGLQFLFEYFSETQRNKGNFPGRFSGRQFSNSRSEMNVSTLELGDSALYLCASSPRGLDARTDTQYFGPGTRLTVL.

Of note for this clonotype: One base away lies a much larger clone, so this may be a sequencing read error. The CDR3, as DNA: TGTGCCAGCTCACCGGAAGCGGGGGGGAGGAATGAGCAGTACTTC. Its translation: CASSPEAGGRNEQYF. The chain combines TRBV4-2 with TRBJ2-1; 10 bases agree with TRBD2. The J call is uncertain, as TRBJ2-7 better fits the DNA end. From germline, CDR1 is LGHNA and CDR2 YNFKEQ. The CDR3 length is 15 residues.

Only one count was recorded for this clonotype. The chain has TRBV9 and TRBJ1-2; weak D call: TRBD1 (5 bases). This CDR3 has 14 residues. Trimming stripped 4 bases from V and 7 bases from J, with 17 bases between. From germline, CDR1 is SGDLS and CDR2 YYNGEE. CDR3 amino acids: CASSLPGNSFGYTF. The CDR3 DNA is TGTGCCAGCAGCCTCCCAGGGAATTCTTTTGGCTACACCTTC. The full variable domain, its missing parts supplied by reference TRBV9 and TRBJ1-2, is DSGVTQTPKHLITATGQRVTLRCSPRSGDLSVYWYQQSLDQGLQFLIQYYNGEERAKGNILERFSAQQFPDLHSELNLSSLELGDSALYFCASSLPGNSFGYTFGSGTRLTVV.

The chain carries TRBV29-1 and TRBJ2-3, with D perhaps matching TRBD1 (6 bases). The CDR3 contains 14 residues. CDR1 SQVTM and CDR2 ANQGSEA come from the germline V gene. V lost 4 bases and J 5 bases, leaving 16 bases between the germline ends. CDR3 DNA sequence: TGCAGCGTTGGGGGGCGGTTGACACGAGATACGCAGTATTTT. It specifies CSVGGRLTRDTQYF.

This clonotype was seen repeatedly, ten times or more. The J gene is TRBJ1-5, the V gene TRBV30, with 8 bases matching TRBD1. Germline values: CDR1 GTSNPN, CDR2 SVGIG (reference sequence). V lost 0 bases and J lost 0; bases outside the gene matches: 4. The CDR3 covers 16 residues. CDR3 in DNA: TGTGCCTGGAGTGTGGCCAGGGGGCCTAGCAATCAGCCCCAGCATTTT. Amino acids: CAWSVARGPSNQPQHF.

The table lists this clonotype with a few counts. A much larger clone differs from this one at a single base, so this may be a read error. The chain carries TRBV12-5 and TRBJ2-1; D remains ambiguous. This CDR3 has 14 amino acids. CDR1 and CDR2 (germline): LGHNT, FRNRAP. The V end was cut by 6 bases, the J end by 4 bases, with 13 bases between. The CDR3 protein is CASGAGEAYNEQFF. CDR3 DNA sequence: TGTGCTAGTGGGGCAGGTGAGGCTTACAATGAGCAGTTCTTC.

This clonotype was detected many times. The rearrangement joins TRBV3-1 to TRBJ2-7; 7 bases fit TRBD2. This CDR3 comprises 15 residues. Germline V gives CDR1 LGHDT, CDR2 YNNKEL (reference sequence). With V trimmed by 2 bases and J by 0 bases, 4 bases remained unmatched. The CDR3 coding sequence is TGTGCCAGCAGCCAAACCCCGGGGGGCTCCTACGAGCAGTACTTC. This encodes CASSQTPGGSYEQYF.

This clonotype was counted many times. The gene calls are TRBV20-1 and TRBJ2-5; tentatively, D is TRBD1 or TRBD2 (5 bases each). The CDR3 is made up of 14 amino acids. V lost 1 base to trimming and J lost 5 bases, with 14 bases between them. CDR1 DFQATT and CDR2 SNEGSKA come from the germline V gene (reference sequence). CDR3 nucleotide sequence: TGCAGTGCTAGAGGGTTCTCCGAGGGGGAGACCCAGTACTTC. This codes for CSARGFSEGETQYF.

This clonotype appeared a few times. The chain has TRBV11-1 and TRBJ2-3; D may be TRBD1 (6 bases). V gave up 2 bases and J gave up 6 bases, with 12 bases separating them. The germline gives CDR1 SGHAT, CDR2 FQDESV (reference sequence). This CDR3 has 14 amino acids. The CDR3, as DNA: TGTGCCAGCAGCTTATGGGGGCCGGTCGATACGCAGTATTTT. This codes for CASSLWGPVDTQYF.

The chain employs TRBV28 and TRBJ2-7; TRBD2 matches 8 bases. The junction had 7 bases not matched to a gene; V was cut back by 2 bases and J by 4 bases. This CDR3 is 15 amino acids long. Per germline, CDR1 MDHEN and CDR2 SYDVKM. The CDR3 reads CASSLTPGLEYEQYF. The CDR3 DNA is TGTGCCAGCAGTTTAACACCGGGACTAGAATACGAGCAGTACTTC.

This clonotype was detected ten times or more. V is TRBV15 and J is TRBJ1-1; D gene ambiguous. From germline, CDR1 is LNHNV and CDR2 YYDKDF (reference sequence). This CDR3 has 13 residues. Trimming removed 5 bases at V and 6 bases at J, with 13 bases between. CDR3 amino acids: CATSALLEAEAFF. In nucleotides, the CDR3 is TGTGCCACCAGCGCATTACTCGAGGCTGAAGCTTTCTTT.

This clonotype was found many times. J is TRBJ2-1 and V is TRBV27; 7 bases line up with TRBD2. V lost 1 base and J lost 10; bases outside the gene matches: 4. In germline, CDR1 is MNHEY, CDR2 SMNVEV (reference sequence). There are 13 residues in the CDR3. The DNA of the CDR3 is TGTGCCAGCAGTTTATACGGGGGAGGGGAGCAGTTCTTC. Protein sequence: CASSLYGGGEQFF.

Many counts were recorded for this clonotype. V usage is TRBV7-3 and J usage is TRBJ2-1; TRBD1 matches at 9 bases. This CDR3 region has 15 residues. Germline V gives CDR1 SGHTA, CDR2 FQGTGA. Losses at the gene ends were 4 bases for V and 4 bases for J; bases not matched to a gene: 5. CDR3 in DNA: TGTGCCAGCAGCTCGGGGACAGGGTTTTACAATGAGCAGTTCTTC. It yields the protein CASSSGTGFYNEQFF.

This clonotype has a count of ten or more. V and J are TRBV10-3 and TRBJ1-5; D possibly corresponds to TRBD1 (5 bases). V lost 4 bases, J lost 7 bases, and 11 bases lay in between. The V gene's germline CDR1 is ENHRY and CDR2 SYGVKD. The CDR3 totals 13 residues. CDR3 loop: CAISVEGNQPQHF. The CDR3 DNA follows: TGTGCCATCAGTGTAGAGGGGAACCAGCCCCAGCATTTT.

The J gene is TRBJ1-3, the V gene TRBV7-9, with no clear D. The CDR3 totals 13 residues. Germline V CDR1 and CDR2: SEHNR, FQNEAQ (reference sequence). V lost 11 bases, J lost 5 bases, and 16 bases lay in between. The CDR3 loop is CAGRREARNTIYF. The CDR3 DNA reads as TGTGCCGGGAGACGGGAGGCCCGAAACACCATATATTTT.

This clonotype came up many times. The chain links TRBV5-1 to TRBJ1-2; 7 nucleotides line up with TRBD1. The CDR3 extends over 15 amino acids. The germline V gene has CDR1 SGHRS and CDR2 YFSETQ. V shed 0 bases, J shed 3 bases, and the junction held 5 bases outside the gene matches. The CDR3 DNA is TGCGCCAGCAGCTTGGCCGGGGACAGTTACTATGGCTACACCTTC. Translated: CASSLAGDSYYGYTF.

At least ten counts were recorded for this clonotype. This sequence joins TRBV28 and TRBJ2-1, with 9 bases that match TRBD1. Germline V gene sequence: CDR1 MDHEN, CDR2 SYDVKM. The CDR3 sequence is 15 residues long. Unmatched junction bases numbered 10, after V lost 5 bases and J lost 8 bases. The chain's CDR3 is CASSPPGQGSDEQFF. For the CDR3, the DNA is TGTGCCAGCAGTCCTCCGGGACAGGGTTCGGATGAGCAGTTCTTC.

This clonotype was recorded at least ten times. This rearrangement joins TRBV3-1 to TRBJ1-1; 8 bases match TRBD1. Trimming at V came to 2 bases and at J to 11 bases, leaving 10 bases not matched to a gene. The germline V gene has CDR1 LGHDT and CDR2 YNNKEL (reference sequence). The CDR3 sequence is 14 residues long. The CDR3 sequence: CASSQKGTGPRAFF. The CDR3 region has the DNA TGTGCCAGCAGCCAAAAGGGGACAGGCCCGCGGGCTTTCTTT. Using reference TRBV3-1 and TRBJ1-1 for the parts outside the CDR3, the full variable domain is DTAVSQTPKYLVTQMGNDKSIKCEQNLGHDTMYWYKQDSKKFLKIMFSYNNKELIINETVPNRFSPKSPDKAHLNLHINSLELGDSAVYFCASSQKGTGPRAFFGQGTRLTVV.

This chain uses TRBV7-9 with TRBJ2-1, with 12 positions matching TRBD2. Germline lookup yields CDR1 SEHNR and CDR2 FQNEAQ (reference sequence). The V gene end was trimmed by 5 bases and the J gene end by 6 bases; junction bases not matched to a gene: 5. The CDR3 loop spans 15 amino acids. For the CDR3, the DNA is TGTGCCAGCAGCGCTAGCGGGGGGGCGGTCAATGAGCAGTTCTTC. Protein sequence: CASSASGGAVNEQFF.

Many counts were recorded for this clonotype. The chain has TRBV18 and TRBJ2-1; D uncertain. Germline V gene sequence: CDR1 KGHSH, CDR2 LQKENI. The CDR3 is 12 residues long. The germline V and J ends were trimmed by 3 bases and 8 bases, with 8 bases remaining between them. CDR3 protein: CASSPGVYEQFF. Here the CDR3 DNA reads TGTGCCAGCTCACCTGGGGTATATGAGCAGTTCTTC.